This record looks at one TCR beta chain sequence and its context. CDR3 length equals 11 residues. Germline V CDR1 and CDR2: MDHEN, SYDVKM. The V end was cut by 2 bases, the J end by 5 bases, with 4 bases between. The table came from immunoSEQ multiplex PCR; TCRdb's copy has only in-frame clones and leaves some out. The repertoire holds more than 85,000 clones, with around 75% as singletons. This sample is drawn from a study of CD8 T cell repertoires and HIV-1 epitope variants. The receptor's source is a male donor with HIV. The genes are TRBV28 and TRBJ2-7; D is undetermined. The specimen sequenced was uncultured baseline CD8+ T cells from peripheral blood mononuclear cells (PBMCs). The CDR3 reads CASSLQNEQYF. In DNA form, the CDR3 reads TGTGCCAGCAGTTTACAGAACGAGCAGTACTTC.